This TCR beta chain derives from a study of cytomegalovirus exposure and HLA in healthy donors. Notes on the study in general: Researchers catalogued over 150 TCR beta chains as cytomegalovirus-associated.

Remarks on this clone: No antigen is known for it.

With 60 Vbeta and 13 Jbeta primers, the PCR was carried out. Only in-frame clones appear in the TCRdb table, and some are missing; sequencing was by immunoSEQ multiplex PCR. The sample lists 95,000 to 130,000 clones, 81% occurring once. The sample comprised PBMCs. The source of this sequence is a woman younger than 45 in good health and CMV-seronegative.

The CDR3 loop is CASSAVQGAYTDTQYF. CDR3 bases: TGTGCCAGCAGTGCGGTACAGGGGGCCTACACAGATACGCAGTATTTT. The chain combines TRBV28 with TRBJ2-3; 9 bases line up with TRBD1. The V segment lost 5 bases and the J segment 2 bases; nucleotides outside the gene matches: 8. The CDR3 runs to 16 residues. CDR1 and CDR2 (germline): MDHEN, SYDVKM.